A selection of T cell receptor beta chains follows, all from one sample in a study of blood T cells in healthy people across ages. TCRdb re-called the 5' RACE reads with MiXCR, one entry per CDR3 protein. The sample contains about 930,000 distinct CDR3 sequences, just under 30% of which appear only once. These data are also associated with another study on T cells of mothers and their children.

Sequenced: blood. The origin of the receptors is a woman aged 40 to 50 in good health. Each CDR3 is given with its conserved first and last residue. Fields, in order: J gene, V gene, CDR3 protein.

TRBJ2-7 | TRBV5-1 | CASSLETSASSYEQYF
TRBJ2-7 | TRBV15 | CATSGKGQLNEQYF
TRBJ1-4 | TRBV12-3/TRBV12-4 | CASSAGTDNEKLFF
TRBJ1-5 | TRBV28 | CASSSSHQPQHF
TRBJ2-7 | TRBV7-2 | CASSLGLAGAPYEQYF
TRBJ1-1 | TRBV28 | CASRLTDRGTFF
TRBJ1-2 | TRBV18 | CASSPGLRSDGYTF
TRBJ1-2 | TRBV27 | CASSTGGGRGYTF
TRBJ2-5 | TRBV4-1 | CASSHLYRTSGQETQYF
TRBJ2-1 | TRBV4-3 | CASSHPGTSGGDEQFF
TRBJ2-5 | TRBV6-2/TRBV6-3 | CASSYMGGLGNEQYF
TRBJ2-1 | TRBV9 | CASSPNWDQQFF